What follows are 10 T cell receptor beta chains derived from one specimen sequenced in a study of PD-1 blockade in classical Hodgkin lymphoma. Only in-frame clones appear in the TCRdb table, and some are missing; sequencing was by immunoSEQ multiplex PCR. The sample lists 9,500 or so clones; roughly 85% were seen once. Time point given: cycle 4 day 1 (C4D1), after 6 weeks of nivolumab. Each patient relapsed following autologous stem cell transplantation, and prior brentuximab vedotin exposure differed. Sample: peripheral blood mononuclear cells (PBMCs), taken before the fourth cycle of nivolumab. The receptors here all came from a human donor with classical Hodgkin lymphoma.

CDR3 region: CSVDGLSGRGYEQYF. The CDR3 DNA sequence: TGCAGCGTTGACGGGCTTAGCGGGAGGGGCTACGAGCAGTACTTC. This chain connects TRBV29-1 to TRBJ2-7; TRBD2 matches at 11 bases. CDR3 length: 15 amino acids. The germline CDR1 and CDR2 sequences are SQVTM and ANQGSEA. With 3 bases clipped from V and 3 bases from J, the junction kept 7 bases outside the gene matches.

The chain joins TRBV11-2 to TRBJ1-2, with 9 bases matching TRBD1. This CDR3 has 15 residues. Germline V CDR1 and CDR2: SGHAT, FQNNGV. With 4 bases clipped from V and 8 bases from J, the junction kept 11 bases outside the gene matches. In DNA form, the CDR3 reads TGTGCCAGCAGCTCCCTGAACCGGGACAGGGACGGCTACACCTTC. Amino acids: CASSSLNRDRDGYTF.

This chain uses TRBV7-9 with TRBJ2-3; no clear D gene. This CDR3 has 13 amino acids. Looked up from germline, CDR1 is SEHNR and CDR2 is FQNEAQ (reference sequence). Deletions cut 5 bases from V and 4 bases from J, with 10 bases between. CDR3 amino acids: CASSPRGPDTQYF. CDR3 DNA: TGTGCCAGCAGCCCACGCGGCCCAGATACGCAGTATTTT.

CDR3 DNA sequence: TGCGCCAGCAGCTTGGTTTTAGCGGGGCAAGAGACCCAGTACTTC. Protein: CASSLVLAGQETQYF. The chain recombines TRBV5-1 with TRBJ2-5, with TRBD2 matching over 8 bases. The J segment lost 2 bases and the V segment lost 0 bases, leaving 3 bases of the junction unmatched. This CDR3 comprises 15 residues. Germline V gene lookup returns CDR1 SGHRS and CDR2 YFSETQ.

The chain has TRBV15 and TRBJ1-1, with no clear D. The germline CDR1 and CDR2 sequences are LNHNV and YYDKDF (reference sequence). V lost 1 base and J 2 bases, leaving 8 bases between the germline ends. The CDR3 consists of 14 residues. CDR3 bases: TGTGCCACCAGCAGAGTGAGAACCAACACTGAAGCTTTCTTT. Translating gives CATSRVRTNTEAFF.

V gene TRBV4-1 combines with J gene TRBJ2-6, with D tentatively TRBD2 (5 bases). The germline gives CDR1 MGHRA, CDR2 YSYEKL. Trimming took off 11 bases at V and 0 bases at J, with 14 bases between the two ends. The CDR3 has 15 amino acids. This chain's CDR3 is CAGSLAVSGANVLTF. The DNA for the CDR3 is TGCGCCGGGAGCCTGGCGGTCTCTGGGGCCAACGTCCTGACTTTC.

The chain carries TRBV9 and TRBJ2-5; D may be TRBD1 (5 bases). Trimming took off 0 bases at V and 0 bases at J, with 6 bases between the two ends. The CDR3 spans 14 residues. Looked up from germline, CDR1 is SGDLS and CDR2 is YYNGEE. The CDR3 sequence is CASSVGQYQETQYF. The CDR3 DNA is TGTGCCAGCAGCGTAGGACAGTACCAAGAGACCCAGTACTTC.

V and J are TRBV19 and TRBJ2-1; TRBD1 matches 10 bases. Germline V CDR1 and CDR2: LNHDA, SQIVND (reference sequence). CDR3 size: 15 residues. The trim removed 4 bases at V and 7 bases at J, leaving 7 bases unmatched. This CDR3 reads CASSKGQGWGNEQFF. The DNA of the CDR3 is TGTGCCAGTAGTAAGGGACAGGGGTGGGGGAATGAGCAGTTCTTC.

This sequence joins TRBV7-9 and TRBJ2-3; 8 nucleotides align to TRBD2. This CDR3 comprises 15 residues. Germline CDR1 and CDR2: SEHNR and FQNEAQ (reference sequence). The ends lost 2 bases at V and 7 bases at J; junction bases unmatched: 8. The CDR3 reads CASSLTGLETNTQYF. The CDR3 coding sequence is TGTGCCAGCAGCTTAACGGGACTAGAGACTAATACGCAGTATTTT.

There are a few counts of this clone. This rearrangement joins TRBV4-1 to TRBJ1-6; no clear D gene. CDR3 length equals 12 residues. Trimming cost V 6 bases and J 8 bases, with 8 bases left between them. Germline V gene sequence: CDR1 MGHRA, CDR2 YSYEKL. This CDR3 reads CASREQYSPLHF. DNA for the CDR3: TGCGCCAGCAGAGAGCAGTATTCACCCCTCCACTTT.